The source of this TCR beta chain is a study of T cell changes during pregnancy in multiple sclerosis (dated by TCRdb to the late 2010s). Concerning the study at large: The study examined how the T cell repertoire changed over the course of pregnancy in women with multiple sclerosis.

Turning to this clone: It has no known antigen specificity. Base-call qualities are not available, and no considerably larger clone is one nucleotide away.

In the germline V gene, CDR1 corresponds to SGHTA and CDR2 to FQGNSA. Its CDR3 holds 16 amino acids, cysteine through phenylalanine. Here the CDR3 DNA is all that survives: 48 bases in frame from base 1. Trimmed from V: 4 bases; trimmed from J: 4 bases; junction bases lacking a gene match: 3. The method behind the library was the immunoSEQ multiplex PCR assay. Held by TCRdb, this immuneACCESS table contains in-frame sequences only and omits some clones. Under half of the omission traces to an unresolved V gene where checked; the cause of the rest is unknown. This sample is represented by roughly 89,000 clones; roughly 93% of them were singletons. The ten largest clonotypes hold 4.3% of the sample.

The V and J genes are TRBV7-2 and TRBJ2-2; a stretch of 13 junction bases matches TRBD2. This TCR was recovered from a female donor with multiple sclerosis, enrolled in a pregnancy study. Here the sequenced sample was peripheral blood, taken in the first trimester of pregnancy. The CDR3 protein: CASSSGLAGSTGELFF. The sequence in DNA is TGTGCCAGCAGCTCGGGACTAGCGGGGAGCACCGGGGAGCTGTTTTTT.